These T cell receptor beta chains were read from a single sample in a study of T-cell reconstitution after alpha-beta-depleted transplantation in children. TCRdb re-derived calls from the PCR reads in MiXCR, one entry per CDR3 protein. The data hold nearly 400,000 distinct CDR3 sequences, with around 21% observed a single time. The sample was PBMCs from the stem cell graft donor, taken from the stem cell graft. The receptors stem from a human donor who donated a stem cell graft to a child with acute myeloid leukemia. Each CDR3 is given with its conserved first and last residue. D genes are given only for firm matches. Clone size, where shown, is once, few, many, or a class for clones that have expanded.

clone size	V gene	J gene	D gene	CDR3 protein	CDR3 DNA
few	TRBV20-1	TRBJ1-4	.	CSPRGGGEKLFF	TGCAGTCCCCGGGGGGGAGGTGAAAAACTGTTTTTT
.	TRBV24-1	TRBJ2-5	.	CATSESTFQTGTSETQYF	TGTGCCACCAGTGAAAGCACTTTCCAAACCGGGACATCGGAGACCCAGTACTTC
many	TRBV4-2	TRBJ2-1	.	CASSQEEGTLYNEQFF	TGTGCCAGCAGCCAAGAGGAAGGGACTTTATACAATGAGCAGTTCTTC
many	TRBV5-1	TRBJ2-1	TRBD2	CASSLAAGVDNEQFF	TGCGCCAGCAGCTTGGCCGCGGGGGTGGACAATGAGCAGTTCTTC
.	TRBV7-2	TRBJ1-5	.	CASSKDSNQPQHF	TGTGCCAGCAGTAAAGATAGCAATCAGCCCCAGCATTTT
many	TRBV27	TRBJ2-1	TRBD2	CASRGTSGNNEQFF	TGTGCCAGCCGCGGGACTAGCGGAAACAATGAGCAGTTCTTC
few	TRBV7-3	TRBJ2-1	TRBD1	CASSWDSTSYNEQFF	TGTGCCAGCAGCTGGGACAGTACCTCCTACAATGAGCAGTTCTTC
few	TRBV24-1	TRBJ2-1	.	CATSGPSRGMDYNEQFF	TGTGCCACCAGTGGCCCGAGTCGGGGGATGGATTACAATGAGCAGTTCTTC
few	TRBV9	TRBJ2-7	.	CASSDYTSYEQYF	TGTGCCAGCAGCGACTACACTAGCTACGAGCAGTACTTC
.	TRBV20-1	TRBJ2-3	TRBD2	CSARAGGLAGINTQYF	TGCAGTGCTAGAGCCGGGGGACTAGCGGGAATTAATACGCAGTATTTT
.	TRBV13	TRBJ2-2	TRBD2	CASSFDLPPLPGTSGNTGELFF	TGTGCCAGCAGCTTCGACCTCCCCCCGCTTCCCGGGACTAGCGGGAACACCGGGGAGCTGTTTTTT
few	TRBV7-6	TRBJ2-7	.	CASTIRGLGGSYEQYF	TGTGCCAGCACCATCCGAGGTCTAGGCGGGTCCTACGAGCAGTACTTC
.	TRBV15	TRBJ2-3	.	CATSRVSRDSDTQYF	TGTGCCACCAGCAGAGTATCGCGGGACTCAGATACGCAGTATTTT
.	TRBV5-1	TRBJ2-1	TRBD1	CASSLGDRGFMVYNEQFF	TGCGCCAGCAGCTTGGGGGACAGGGGATTTATGGTCTACAATGAGCAGTTCTTC
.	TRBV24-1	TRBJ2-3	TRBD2	CATSDPRSGRADTQYF	TGTGCCACCAGTGATCCCAGAAGCGGGAGGGCGGATACGCAGTATTTT
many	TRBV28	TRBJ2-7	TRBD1	CASSVNYRGRRFYEQYF	TGTGCCAGCAGTGTCAATTACAGGGGAAGACGGTTCTACGAGCAGTACTTC
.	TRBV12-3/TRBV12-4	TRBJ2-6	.	CASSWPPGPGANVLTF	TGTGCCAGCAGTTGGCCCCCAGGGCCTGGGGCCAACGTCCTGACTTTC
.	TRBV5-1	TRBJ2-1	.	CASSETRAEQFF	TGCGCCAGCAGCGAGACTAGGGCTGAGCAGTTCTTC
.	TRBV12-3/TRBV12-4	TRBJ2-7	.	CASTYRVGYEQYF	TGTGCCAGCACCTACAGGGTAGGCTACGAGCAGTACTTC
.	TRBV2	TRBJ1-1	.	CASQFQGSTEAFF	TGTGCCAGCCAATTTCAAGGGTCCACTGAAGCTTTCTTT
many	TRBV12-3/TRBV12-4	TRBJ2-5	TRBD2	CASRGGAGTRETQYF	TGTGCCAGCCGTGGGGGAGCGGGAACGAGAGAGACCCAGTACTTC
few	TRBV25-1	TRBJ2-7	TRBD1	CASSDQRQGDYEQYF	TGTGCCAGCAGTGATCAGAGACAGGGAGACTACGAGCAGTACTTC
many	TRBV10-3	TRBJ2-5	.	CAISESLETQYF	TGTGCCATCAGTGAGTCGCTTGAGACCCAGTACTTC
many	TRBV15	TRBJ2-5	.	CATSSQETQYF	TGTGCCACCAGCAGCCAAGAGACCCAGTACTTC
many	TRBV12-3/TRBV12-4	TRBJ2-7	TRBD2	CASNLGTSYEQYF	TGTGCCAGCAATCTAGGGACTAGCTACGAGCAGTACTTC
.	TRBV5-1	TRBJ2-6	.	CASTGSTSGANVLTF	TGCGCCAGCACAGGTTCCACCTCTGGGGCCAACGTCCTGACTTTC
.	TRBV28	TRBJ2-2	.	CASSSRQPSNTGELFF	TGTGCCAGCAGTTCACGACAGCCTTCGAACACCGGGGAGCTGTTTTTT
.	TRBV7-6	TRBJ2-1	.	CASSLGTNSYNEQFF	TGTGCCAGCAGCTTAGGGACCAACTCCTACAATGAGCAGTTCTTC
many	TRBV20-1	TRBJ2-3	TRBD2	CSARWGGTDTQYF	TGCAGTGCTAGATGGGGGGGGACAGATACGCAGTATTTT
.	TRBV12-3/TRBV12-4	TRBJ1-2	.	CASSLGGSDYGYTF	TGTGCCAGCAGTTTAGGAGGGTCGGACTATGGCTACACCTTC
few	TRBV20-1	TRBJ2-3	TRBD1	CSAEQGNTDTQYF	TGCAGTGCTGAACAGGGGAACACAGATACGCAGTATTTT
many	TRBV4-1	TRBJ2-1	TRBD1	CASSQDRTGTNNEQFF	TGCGCCAGCAGCCAAGACAGGACAGGGACAAACAATGAGCAGTTCTTC
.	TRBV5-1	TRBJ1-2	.	CASSYAYYGYTF	TGCGCCAGCAGCTACGCTTACTATGGCTACACCTTC
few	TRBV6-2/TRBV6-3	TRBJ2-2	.	CASYGGFAGELFF	TGTGCCAGCTATGGCGGTTTCGCCGGGGAGCTGTTTTTT
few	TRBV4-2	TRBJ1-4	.	CASSQILGTADEKLFF	TGTGCCAGCAGCCAGATTTTGGGGACCGCAGATGAAAAACTGTTTTTT
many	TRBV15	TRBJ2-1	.	CATSRSSSSYNEQFF	TGTGCCACCAGCAGATCTTCCAGCTCCTACAATGAGCAGTTCTTC
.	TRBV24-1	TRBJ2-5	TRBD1	CATSETGGQETQYF	TGTGCCACCAGTGAGACAGGGGGACAAGAGACCCAGTACTTC
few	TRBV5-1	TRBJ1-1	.	CASSASDTRVNTEAFF	TGCGCCAGCAGCGCGTCGGACACGAGGGTAAACACTGAAGCTTTCTTT
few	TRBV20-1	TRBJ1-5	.	CSARECSQCRSNQPQHF	TGCAGTGCTAGAGAATGTTCTCAATGTAGGAGCAATCAGCCCCAGCATTTT
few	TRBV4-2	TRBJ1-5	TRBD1	CASSQDPFTGVYSNQPQHF	TGTGCCAGCAGCCAAGACCCTTTCACAGGGGTGTATAGCAATCAGCCCCAGCATTTT
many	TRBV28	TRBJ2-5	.	CASSIQETQYF	TGTGCCAGCAGCATACAAGAGACCCAGTACTTC
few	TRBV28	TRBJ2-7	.	CASSLESWTVYEQYF	TGTGCCAGCAGTTTAGAGTCCTGGACTGTATACGAGCAGTACTTC
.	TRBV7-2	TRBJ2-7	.	CASSSTSASSYEQYF	TGTGCCAGCAGCTCAACTTCTGCGAGCTCCTACGAGCAGTACTTC
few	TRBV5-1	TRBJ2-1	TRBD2	CASSSGDSYNEQFF	TGCGCCAGCAGTAGCGGGGACTCCTACAATGAGCAGTTCTTC
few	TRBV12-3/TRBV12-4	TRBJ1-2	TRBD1	CASYRRQGNGYTF	TGTGCCAGCTACCGTCGACAGGGTAATGGCTACACCTTC
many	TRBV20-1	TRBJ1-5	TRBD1	CSAPPGQGPNQPQHF	TGCAGTGCTCCTCCGGGACAGGGCCCCAATCAGCCCCAGCATTTT
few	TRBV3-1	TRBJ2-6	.	CASSPSSGANVLTF	TGTGCCAGCAGTCCTAGCTCTGGGGCCAACGTCCTGACTTTC
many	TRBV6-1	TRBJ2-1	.	CASRGRGVAYNEQFF	TGTGCCAGCAGAGGACGGGGTGTCGCGTACAATGAGCAGTTCTTC
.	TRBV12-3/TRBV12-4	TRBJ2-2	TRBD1	CASSVAGTAPGTGELFF	TGTGCCAGCAGTGTAGCCGGGACAGCCCCAGGTACCGGGGAGCTGTTTTTT